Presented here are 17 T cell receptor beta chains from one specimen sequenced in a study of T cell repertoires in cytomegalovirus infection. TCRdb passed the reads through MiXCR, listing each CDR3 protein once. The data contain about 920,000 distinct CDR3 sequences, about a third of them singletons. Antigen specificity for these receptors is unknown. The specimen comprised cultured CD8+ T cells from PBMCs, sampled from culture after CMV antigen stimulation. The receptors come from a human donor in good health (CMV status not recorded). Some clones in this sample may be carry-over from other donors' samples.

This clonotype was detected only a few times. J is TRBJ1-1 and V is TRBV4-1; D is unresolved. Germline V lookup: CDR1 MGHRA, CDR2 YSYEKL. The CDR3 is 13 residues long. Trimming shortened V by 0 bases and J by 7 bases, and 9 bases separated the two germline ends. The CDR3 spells CASSQDRSREAFF. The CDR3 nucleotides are TGCGCCAGCAGCCAAGACCGTTCACGTGAAGCTTTCTTT.

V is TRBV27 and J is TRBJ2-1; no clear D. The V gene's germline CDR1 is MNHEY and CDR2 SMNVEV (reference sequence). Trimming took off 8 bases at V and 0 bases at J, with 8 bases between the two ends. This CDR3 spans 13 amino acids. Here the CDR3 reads CASAQSSYNEQFF. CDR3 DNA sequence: TGTGCCAGCGCGCAGAGCTCCTACAATGAGCAGTTCTTC.

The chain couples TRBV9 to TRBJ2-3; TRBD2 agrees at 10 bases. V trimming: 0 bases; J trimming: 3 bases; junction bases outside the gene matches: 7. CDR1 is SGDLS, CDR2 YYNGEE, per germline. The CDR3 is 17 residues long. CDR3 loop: CASSVAVRTSGTDTQYF. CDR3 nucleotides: TGTGCCAGCAGCGTAGCTGTCAGGACTAGCGGTACAGATACGCAGTATTTT.

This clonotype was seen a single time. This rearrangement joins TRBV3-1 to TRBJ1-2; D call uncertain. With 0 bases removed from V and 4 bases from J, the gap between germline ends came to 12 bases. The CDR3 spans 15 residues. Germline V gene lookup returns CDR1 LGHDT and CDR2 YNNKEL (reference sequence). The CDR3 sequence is CASSQEGGLFYGYTF. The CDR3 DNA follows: TGTGCCAGCAGCCAAGAGGGTGGCCTCTTCTATGGCTACACCTTC.

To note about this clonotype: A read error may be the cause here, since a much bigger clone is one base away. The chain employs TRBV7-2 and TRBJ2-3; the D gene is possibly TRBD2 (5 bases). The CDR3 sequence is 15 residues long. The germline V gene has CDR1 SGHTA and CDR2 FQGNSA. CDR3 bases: TGTCCCAGCAGCTTAGCGCCACAGAGCACAGATACGCAGTATTTT. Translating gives CPSSLAPQSTDTQYF.

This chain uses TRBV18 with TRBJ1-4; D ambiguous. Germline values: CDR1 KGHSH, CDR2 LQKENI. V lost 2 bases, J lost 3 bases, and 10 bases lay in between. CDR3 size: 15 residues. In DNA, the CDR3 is TGTGCCAGCTCACCATCAGGCCCCTCTAATGAAAAACTGTTTTTT. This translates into CASSPSGPSNEKLFF.

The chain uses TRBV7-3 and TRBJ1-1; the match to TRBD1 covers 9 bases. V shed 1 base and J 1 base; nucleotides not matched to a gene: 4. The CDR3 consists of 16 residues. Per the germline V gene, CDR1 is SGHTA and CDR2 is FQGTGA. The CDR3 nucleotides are TGTGCCAGCAGCTTAATTTGGACAGGGGAGAACACTGAAGCTTTCTTT. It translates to CASSLIWTGENTEAFF. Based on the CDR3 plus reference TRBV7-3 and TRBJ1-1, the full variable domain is GAGVSQTPSNKVTEKGKYVELRCDPISGHTALYWYRQSLGQGPEFLIYFQGTGAADDSGLPNDRFFAVRPEGSVSTLKIQRTERGDSAVYLCASSLIWTGENTEAFFGQGTRLTVV.

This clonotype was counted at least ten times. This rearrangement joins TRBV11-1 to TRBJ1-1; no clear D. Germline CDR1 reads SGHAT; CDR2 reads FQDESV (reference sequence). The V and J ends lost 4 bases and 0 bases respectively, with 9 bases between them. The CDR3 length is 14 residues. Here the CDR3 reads CASSSNLMNTEAFF. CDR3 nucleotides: TGTGCCAGCAGCTCGAATCTCATGAACACTGAAGCTTTCTTT.

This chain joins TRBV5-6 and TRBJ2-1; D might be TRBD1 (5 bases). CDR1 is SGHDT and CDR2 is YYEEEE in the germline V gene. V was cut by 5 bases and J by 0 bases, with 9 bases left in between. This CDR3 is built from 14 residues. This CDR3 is CASSRGPSYNEQFF. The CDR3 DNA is TGTGCCAGCAGTAGGGGCCCCTCCTACAATGAGCAGTTCTTC.

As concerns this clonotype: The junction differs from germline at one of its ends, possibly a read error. CDR3 sequence: CVSSQGSYGYTF. The CDR3 coding sequence is TGTGTCAGCAGCCAGGGCAGCTATGGCTACACCTTC. The chain links TRBV12-3 or TRBV12-4 to TRBJ1-2, with a tentative D call TRBD1 (5 bases). The CDR3 length is 12 residues.

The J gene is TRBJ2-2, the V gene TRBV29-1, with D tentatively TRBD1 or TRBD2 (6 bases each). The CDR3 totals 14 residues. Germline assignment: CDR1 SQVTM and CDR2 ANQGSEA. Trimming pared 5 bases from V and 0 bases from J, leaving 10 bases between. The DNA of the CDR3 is TGCAGCGTTCCAGGGGACTCGAACACCGGGGAGCTGTTTTTT. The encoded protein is CSVPGDSNTGELFF.

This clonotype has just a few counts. The chain's CDR3 is CASSLDGTIYF. The CDR3 nucleotides read TGTGCCAGCAGCTTAGACGGCACCATATATTTT. The chain has TRBV7-6 and TRBJ1-3, with D unclear. This CDR3 is built from 11 residues. The ends were cut back, 1 base at V and 9 bases at J, with 4 bases in the middle. CDR1 SGHVS and CDR2 FNYEAQ come from the germline V gene.

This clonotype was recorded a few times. The CDR3 loop reads CASSLGEGSPFYNEQFF. CDR3 DNA: TGTGCCAGCAGCTTAGGAGAGGGGTCACCGTTCTACAATGAGCAGTTCTTC. The J gene is TRBJ2-1, the V gene TRBV7-2; D tentatively reads TRBD1 or TRBD2 (5 bases each). Germline CDR1 reads SGHTA; CDR2 reads FQGNSA. This CDR3 contains 17 residues. Trimming stripped 1 base from V and 3 bases from J, with 16 bases between.

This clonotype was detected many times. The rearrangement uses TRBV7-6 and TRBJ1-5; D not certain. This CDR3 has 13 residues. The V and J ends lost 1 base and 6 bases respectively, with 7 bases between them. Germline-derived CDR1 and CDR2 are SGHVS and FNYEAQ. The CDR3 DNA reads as TGTGCCAGCAGCTTAGTGGAGGGTCAGCCCCAGCATTTT. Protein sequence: CASSLVEGQPQHF.

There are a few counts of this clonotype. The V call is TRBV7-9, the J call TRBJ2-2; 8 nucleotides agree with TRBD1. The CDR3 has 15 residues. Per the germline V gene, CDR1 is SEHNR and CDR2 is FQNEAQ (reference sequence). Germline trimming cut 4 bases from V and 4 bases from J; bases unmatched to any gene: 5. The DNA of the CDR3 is TGTGCCAGCAGCTCCATGACAGGGGTCACCGGGGAGCTGTTTTTT. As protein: CASSSMTGVTGELFF.

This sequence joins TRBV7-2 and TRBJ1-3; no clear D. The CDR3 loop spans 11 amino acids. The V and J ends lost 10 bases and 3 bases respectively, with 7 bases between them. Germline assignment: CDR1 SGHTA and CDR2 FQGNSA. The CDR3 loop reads CANLIGNTIYF. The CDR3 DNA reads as TGTGCCAATCTAATTGGAAACACCATATATTTT. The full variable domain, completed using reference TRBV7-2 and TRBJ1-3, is GAGVSQSPSNKVTEKGKDVELRCDPISGHTALYWYRQSLGQGLEFLIYFQGNSAPDKSGLPSDRFSAERTGGSVSTLTIQRTQQEDSAVYLCANLIGNTIYFGEGSWLTVV.

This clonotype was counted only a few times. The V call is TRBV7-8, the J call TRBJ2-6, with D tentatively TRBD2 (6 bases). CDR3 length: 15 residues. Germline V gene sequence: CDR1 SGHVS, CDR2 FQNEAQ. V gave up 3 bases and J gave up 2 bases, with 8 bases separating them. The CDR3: CASSFPGAGANVLTF. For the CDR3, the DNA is TGTGCCAGCAGCTTTCCGGGGGCTGGGGCCAACGTCCTGACTTTC.